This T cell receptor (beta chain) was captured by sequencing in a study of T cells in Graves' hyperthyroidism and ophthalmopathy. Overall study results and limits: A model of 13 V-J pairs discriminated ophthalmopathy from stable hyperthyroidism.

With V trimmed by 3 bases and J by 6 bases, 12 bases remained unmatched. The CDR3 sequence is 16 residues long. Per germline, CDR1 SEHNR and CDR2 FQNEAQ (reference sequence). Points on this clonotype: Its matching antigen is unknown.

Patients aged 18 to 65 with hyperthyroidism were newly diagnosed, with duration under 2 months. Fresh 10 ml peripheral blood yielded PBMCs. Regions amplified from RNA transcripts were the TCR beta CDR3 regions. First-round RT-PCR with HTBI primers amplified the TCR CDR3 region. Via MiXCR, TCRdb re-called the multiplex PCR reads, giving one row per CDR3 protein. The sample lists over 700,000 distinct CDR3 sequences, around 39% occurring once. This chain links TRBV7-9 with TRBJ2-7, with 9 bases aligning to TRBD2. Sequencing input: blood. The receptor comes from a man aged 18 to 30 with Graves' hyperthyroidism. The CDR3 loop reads CASSFLAGSGKGEQYF. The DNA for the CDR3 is TGTGCCAGCAGCTTCCTAGCGGGGTCGGGTAAGGGCGAGCAGTACTTC.